This TCR beta chain was recovered during a study of blood T cell repertoires in COVID-19. Study summary: Acute and convalescent COVID-19 samples came from the United States, Italy and Spain. PBMCs, B-cell-depleted T cells, or T cells were the source of the cDNA or gDNA that made up the material.

Looked up from germline, CDR1 is SGHKS and CDR2 is YYEKEE (reference sequence). Trimming stripped 0 bases from V and 3 bases from J, with 13 bases between. This CDR3 is 16 amino acids long. Patients in Seattle were enrolled during active infection, then followed longitudinally. In the study's own analysis: Quantification of nucleated cells was approximated via reference gene primer amplification. Libraries were prepared by immunoSEQ multiplex PCR; TCRdb keeps only in-frame clonotypes and omits some of them. Clonal size and the V and J genes are those of that table, whereas D and trimming came from the DNA. The sample contains roughly 84,000 clones, around 80% of which appear only once.

J is TRBJ2-1 and V is TRBV5-5, with D tentatively TRBD2 (5 bases). This clonotype originated in a man between 60 and 75 years old with COVID-19, enrolled during active disease. The sample consisted of peripheral blood. This CDR3 reads CASSLVVQTNYNEQFF. CDR3 in DNA: TGTGCCAGCAGCTTGGTTGTACAGACTAACTACAATGAGCAGTTCTTC.